This is a list of T cell receptor beta chains from one sample in a study of T cell repertoires in MIS-A myocarditis. The table came from immunoSEQ multiplex PCR; TCRdb's copy has only in-frame clones and leaves some out. Of thousands of clones in the sample, about 81% were seen once. The sequenced material came from right inferior lung lobe tissue obtained at autopsy. The receptors originated from a man younger than 30 with fulminant myocarditis from multisystem inflammatory syndrome in adults (MIS-A) after COVID-19. CDR3s leave out the opening cysteine and the closing phenylalanine or tryptophan. Each record gives: CDR3 length, clone size, J gene, V gene, CDR3 protein. The size of a clone is reported for some rows only, either as once, few or many, or as a class for expanded clones.

>13|-|TRBJ1-5|TRBV28
ASSLSDRESQPQH
>10|once|TRBJ1-1|TRBV12-3/TRBV12-4
ASRLMGGRAF
>10|-|TRBJ1-1|TRBV5-1
ASSLDGTSAF
>13|-|TRBJ1-1|TRBV7-6
ASIGQPWEDTEAF
>9|-|TRBJ1-4|TRBV20-1
SATPNEKLF
>11|-|TRBJ2-3|TRBV4-1
ASSQDPADTQY
>11|-|TRBJ2-3|TRBV11-3
ASSANRGNTQY
>14|few|TRBJ2-3|TRBV27
ASSALRTLGVGTQY
>10|-|TRBJ1-1|TRBV7-9
AGRGRNTEAF
>12|-|TRBJ2-2|TRBV14
ASARDTVTGELF
>15|-|TRBJ2-2|TRBV9
ASSADEDSRDTGELF
>15|-|TRBJ1-3|TRBV10-3
AISESIGSFSGNTIY
>10|few|TRBJ1-2|TRBV7-9
ASSPDTYGYT
>12|-|TRBJ1-2|TRBV9
ASSVGTANYGYT
>14|-|TRBJ2-7|TRBV29-1
SVAGVRQGSLYEQY
>11|-|TRBJ2-7|TRBV7-8
ASSFLLGYEQY